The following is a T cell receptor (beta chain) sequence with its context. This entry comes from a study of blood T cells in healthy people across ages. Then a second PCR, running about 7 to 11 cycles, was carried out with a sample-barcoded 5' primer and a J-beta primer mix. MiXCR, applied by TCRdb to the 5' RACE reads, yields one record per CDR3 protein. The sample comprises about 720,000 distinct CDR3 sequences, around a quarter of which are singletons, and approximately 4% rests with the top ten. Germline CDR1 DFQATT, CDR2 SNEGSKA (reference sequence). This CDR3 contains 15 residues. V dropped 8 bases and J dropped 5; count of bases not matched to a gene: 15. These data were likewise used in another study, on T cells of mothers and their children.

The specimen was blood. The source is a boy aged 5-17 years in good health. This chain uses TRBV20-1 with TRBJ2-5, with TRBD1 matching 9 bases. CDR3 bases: TGCAGTCCTCAGTCCCTGGGACAGGGAGGGGAGACCCAGTACTTC. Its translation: CSPQSLGQGGETQYF.